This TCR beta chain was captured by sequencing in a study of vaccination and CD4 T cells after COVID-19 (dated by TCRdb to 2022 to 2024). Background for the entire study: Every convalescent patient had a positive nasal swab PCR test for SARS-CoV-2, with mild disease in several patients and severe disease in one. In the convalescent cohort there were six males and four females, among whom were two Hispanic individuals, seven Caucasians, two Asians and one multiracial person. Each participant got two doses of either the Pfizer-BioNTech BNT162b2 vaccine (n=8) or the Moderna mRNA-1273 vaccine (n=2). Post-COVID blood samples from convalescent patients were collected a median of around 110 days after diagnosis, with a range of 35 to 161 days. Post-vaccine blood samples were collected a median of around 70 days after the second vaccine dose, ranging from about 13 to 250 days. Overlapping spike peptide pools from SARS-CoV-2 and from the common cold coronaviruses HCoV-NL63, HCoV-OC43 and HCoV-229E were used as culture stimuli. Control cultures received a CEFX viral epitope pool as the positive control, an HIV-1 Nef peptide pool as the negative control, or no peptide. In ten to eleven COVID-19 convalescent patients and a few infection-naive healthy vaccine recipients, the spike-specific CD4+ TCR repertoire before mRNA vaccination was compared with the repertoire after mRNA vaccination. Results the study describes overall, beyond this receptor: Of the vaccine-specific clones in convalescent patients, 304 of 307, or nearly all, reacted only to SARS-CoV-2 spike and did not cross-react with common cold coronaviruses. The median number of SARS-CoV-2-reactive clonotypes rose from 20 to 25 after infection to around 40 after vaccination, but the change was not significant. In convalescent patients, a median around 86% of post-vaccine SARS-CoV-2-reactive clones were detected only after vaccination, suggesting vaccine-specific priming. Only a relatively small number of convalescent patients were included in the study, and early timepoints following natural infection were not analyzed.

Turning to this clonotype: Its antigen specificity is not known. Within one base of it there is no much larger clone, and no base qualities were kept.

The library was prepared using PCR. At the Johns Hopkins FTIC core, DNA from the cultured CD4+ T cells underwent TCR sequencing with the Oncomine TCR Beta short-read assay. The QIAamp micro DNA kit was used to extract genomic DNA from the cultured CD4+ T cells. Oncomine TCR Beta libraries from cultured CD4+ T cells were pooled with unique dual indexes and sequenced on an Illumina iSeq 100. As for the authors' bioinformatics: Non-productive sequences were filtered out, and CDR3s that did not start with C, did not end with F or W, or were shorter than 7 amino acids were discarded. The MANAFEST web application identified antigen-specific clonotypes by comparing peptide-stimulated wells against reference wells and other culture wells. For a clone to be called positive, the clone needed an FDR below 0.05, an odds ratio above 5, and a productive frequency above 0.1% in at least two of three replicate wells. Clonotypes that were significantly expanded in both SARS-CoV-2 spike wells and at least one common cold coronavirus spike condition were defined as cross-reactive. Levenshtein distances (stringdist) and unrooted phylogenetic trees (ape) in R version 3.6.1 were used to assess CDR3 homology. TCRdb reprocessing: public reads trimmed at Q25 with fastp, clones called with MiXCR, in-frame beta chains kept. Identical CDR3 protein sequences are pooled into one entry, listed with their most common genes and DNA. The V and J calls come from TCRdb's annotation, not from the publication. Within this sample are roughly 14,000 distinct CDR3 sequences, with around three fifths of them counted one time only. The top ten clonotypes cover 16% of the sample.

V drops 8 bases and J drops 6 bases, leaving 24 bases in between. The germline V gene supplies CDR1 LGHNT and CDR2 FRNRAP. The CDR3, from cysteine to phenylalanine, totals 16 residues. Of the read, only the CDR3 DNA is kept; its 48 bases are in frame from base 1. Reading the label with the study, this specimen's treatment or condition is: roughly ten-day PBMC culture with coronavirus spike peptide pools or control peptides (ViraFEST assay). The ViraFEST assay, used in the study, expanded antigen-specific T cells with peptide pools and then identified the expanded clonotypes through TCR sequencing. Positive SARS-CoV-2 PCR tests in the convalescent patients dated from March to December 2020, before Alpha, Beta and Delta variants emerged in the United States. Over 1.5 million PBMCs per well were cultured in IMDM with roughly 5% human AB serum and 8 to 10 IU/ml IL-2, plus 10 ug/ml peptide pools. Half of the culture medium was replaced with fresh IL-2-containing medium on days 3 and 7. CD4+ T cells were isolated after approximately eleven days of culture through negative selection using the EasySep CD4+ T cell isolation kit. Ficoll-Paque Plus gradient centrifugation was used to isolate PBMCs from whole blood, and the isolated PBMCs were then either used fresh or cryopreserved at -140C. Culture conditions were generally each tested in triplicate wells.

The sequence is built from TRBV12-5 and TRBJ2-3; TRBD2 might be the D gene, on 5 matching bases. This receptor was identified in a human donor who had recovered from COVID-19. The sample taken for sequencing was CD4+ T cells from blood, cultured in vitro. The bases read TGTGCTAGTCGTTCCGAGCGGCTGGGCATCGGGGATACGCAGTATTTT. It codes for CASRSERLGIGDTQYF.